Listed below are T cell receptor beta chains from one sample, sequenced in a study of blood T cell repertoires in COVID-19. Repertoires were generated with immunoSEQ multiplex PCR, while TCRdb's copy carries only in-frame clones and drops some. This table has about 75,000 clones, about 74% appearing once. The sequencing input was peripheral blood. The receptors derive from a human donor with acute or convalescent COVID-19. The donor label of this sample is uncertain. Each CDR3 is given with its conserved first and last residue. The D gene is left open where the match is weak. Not all rows give a size; the values are once, few, many and, for expanded clones, a class.

>TRBV6-5|once|TRBJ1-4|-
TGTGCCAGCAGATCAGGGTTCACTAATGAAAAACTGTTTTTT
CASRSGFTNEKLFF
>TRBV19|-|TRBJ1-6|-
TGTGCCAGTAGTATTCCAGGGAGGATTGATTCACCCCTCCACTTT
CASSIPGRIDSPLHF
>TRBV23-1|-|TRBJ2-5|TRBD1
TGCGCCAGCAGTCCCTTCGACAGGGCCCTGAGGGAGACCCAGTACTTC
CASSPFDRALRETQYF
>TRBV7-6|-|TRBJ2-3|TRBD2
TGTGCCAGCAGCTTAGGAGCGGGGAACACAGATACGCAGTATTTT
CASSLGAGNTDTQYF
>TRBV19|once|TRBJ2-3|TRBD2
TGTGCCAGTAGTATAGATCAAACGGGAGGGCCCACAGATACGCAGTATTTT
CASSIDQTGGPTDTQYF
>TRBV6-2/TRBV6-3|-|TRBJ2-2|-
TGTGCCAGCAGTTACGAGCCAGGGGAGAACACCGGGGAGCTGTTTTTT
CASSYEPGENTGELFF
>TRBV9|-|TRBJ2-1|TRBD2
TGTGCCAGCACCGCCCCTGGGTCGGGAGGGCGTTCCTACAATGAGCAGTTCTTC
CASTAPGSGGRSYNEQFF
>TRBV9|-|TRBJ2-7|TRBD2
TGTGCCAGCAGCGTGACCGGGACTAGCGAATACGAGCAGTACTTC
CASSVTGTSEYEQYF
>TRBV19|-|TRBJ2-1|TRBD2
TGTGCCAGTAGTCCCCAAGCGGGAGGTCGGGTGAATGAGCAGTTCTTC
CASSPQAGGRVNEQFF
>TRBV4-3|-|TRBJ2-1|-
TGCGCCAGCAGCCCATGCCGCGGGTGTTCAAATGAGCAGTTCTTC
CASSPCRGCSNEQFF
>TRBV6-5|-|TRBJ1-2|-
TGTGCCAGCAGTCGGGACATCCGTAGTAACTATGGCTACACCTTC
CASSRDIRSNYGYTF
>TRBV3-1/TRBV3-2|-|TRBJ1-5|-
TGTGCCAGCAGCCCCCAGGGGCCCCAGCATTTT
CASSPQGPQHF
>TRBV7-9|-|TRBJ2-3|TRBD1
TGTGCCAGCAGCCTCGGACAGGGGGCGGCGGATACGCAGTATTTT
CASSLGQGAADTQYF
>TRBV5-6|once|TRBJ2-7|TRBD2
TGTGCCAGCAGCCCCGGGACTAGCGGGAGGAGCTCCTACGAGCAGTACTTC
CASSPGTSGRSSYEQYF
>TRBV18|-|TRBJ1-6|-
TGTGCCAGCTCACCCGGGAGAGGTACCTATAATTCACCCCTCCACTTT
CASSPGRGTYNSPLHF
>TRBV24-1|-|TRBJ2-1|TRBD2
TGTGCCACCAGTGACGCTAGCGGGGGTAATAATGAGCAGTTCTTC
CATSDASGGNNEQFF
>TRBV15|few|TRBJ2-3|TRBD2
TGTGCCACCAGCCCTACGGGGGGTCGGGGCACAGATACGCAGTATTTT
CATSPTGGRGTDTQYF
>TRBV7-8|many|TRBJ2-1|TRBD1
TGTGCCAGCAGCCTGGACAGGGCAGGTGAGCAGTTCTTC
CASSLDRAGEQFF
>TRBV6-2/TRBV6-3|few|TRBJ1-6|-
TGTGCCAGCAGTTATCCCGCAGGGAAAAGACCCCTCCACTTT
CASSYPAGKRPLHF
>TRBV20-1|-|TRBJ2-7|-
TGCAGTGCTAGAGATTGGAGCGAGCAGTACTTC
CSARDWSEQYF
>TRBV7-9|-|TRBJ2-1|-
TGTGCCAGCAGCCGACTAGAGGATGAGCAGTTCTTC
CASSRLEDEQFF
>TRBV10-2|-|TRBJ1-2|-
TGCGCCAGCATGGGGTCAGGGGTTGACTATGGCTACACCTTC
CASMGSGVDYGYTF
>TRBV7-9|few|TRBJ1-6|-
TGTGCCAGCAGCCCCCCTTTAAAACCCCTCCACTTT
CASSPPLKPLHF
>TRBV7-2|-|TRBJ2-1|-
TGTGCCAGCAGCGAGCAAGCGGGACAATACAATGAGCAGTTCTTC
CASSEQAGQYNEQFF
>TRBV28|-|TRBJ1-2|TRBD1
TGTGCCATCTTCGCCCCTACAGGGGTTTCCGGTGGCTACACCTTC
CAIFAPTGVSGGYTF
>TRBV27|-|TRBJ1-1|-
TGTGCCAGCAGTTTCCAGGGCCAGACTGAAGCTTTCTTT
CASSFQGQTEAFF
>TRBV6-5|-|TRBJ1-6|TRBD1
TGTGCCAGCAGTTTACAGGGGAATTATAATTCACCCCTCCACTTT
CASSLQGNYNSPLHF
>TRBV24-1|-|TRBJ2-2|TRBD1
TGTGCCGCCGGACAGGGGGGCACCGGGGAGCTGTTTTTT
CAAGQGGTGELFF
>TRBV9|few|TRBJ1-2|TRBD1
TGTGCCAGCAGCGCGGGACAGGGAGACTATGGCTACACCTTC
CASSAGQGDYGYTF
>TRBV6-5|once|TRBJ1-1|-
TGTGCCAGCATCCGGATAAGCGCTCGGATAGTGGAAGCTTTCTTT
CASIRISARIVEAFF
>TRBV28|-|TRBJ2-5|-
TGTGCCAGCAGTTTATATGCGGGGATCGAGACCCAGTACTTC
CASSLYAGIETQYF
>TRBV18|once|TRBJ1-1|-
TGTGCCAGCTCACCGGGGCCCAAGAACACTGAAGCTTTCTTT
CASSPGPKNTEAFF
>TRBV10-1|-|TRBJ2-7|TRBD1
TGCGCCAGCAGACGGACAGGGGTTTGCGAGCAGTACTTC
CASRRTGVCEQYF
>TRBV5-1|few|TRBJ2-4|-
TGCGCCAGCAGCTTGGACTGGGTTCAGGGCAAAAACATTCAGTACTTC
CASSLDWVQGKNIQYF
>TRBV7-2|-|TRBJ1-5|-
TGTGCCAGCAGCCCTGAAACAGGGAACCAGCCCCAGCATTTT
CASSPETGNQPQHF
>TRBV5-1|few|TRBJ1-2|TRBD1
TGCGCCAGCAGCGGGGGACAGGGGGCGAGCAACTATGGCTACACCTTC
CASSGGQGASNYGYTF
>TRBV21-1|-|TRBJ2-4|-
TGTGCCAGCAGCCGCAGGACAGGGGAGGCCAAAAACATTCAGTACTTC
CASSRRTGEAKNIQYF
>TRBV7-9|many|TRBJ2-7|-
TGTGCCAGCAGCTCCAGACAGTTCGCCTCCTACGAGCAGTACTTC
CASSSRQFASYEQYF
>TRBV28|few|TRBJ2-1|-
TGTGCCAGCAGTCTGGACCGAACAGGGCGACACAATGAGCAGTTCTTC
CASSLDRTGRHNEQFF
>TRBV5-5|-|TRBJ1-5|-
TGTGCCAGCAGCTTTGGGACTCCGGGGGGCAATCAGCCCCAGCATTTT
CASSFGTPGGNQPQHF
>TRBV18|-|TRBJ1-2|TRBD1
TGTGCCAGCTCACCAGATGGGACAGCTGCGGGCTACACCTTC
CASSPDGTAAGYTF
>TRBV3-1/TRBV3-2|-|TRBJ2-5|TRBD2
TGTGCCAGCAGCCAAGATAGGGCGGGGGGTCCCCTAAAGACCCAGTACTTC
CASSQDRAGGPLKTQYF
>TRBV6-5|few|TRBJ2-1|-
TGTGCCAGCAGTTACCTCAATCGTCCTCAACTTGTCTTC
CASSYLNRPQLVF
>TRBV3-1/TRBV3-2|-|TRBJ1-5|-
TGTGCCAGCAGCCAAGGACAGTTAGCTCGGCCCCAGCATTTT
CASSQGQLARPQHF
>TRBV28|once|TRBJ2-3|-
TGTGCCAGCAGCTCCAGCGGGGATACGCAGTATTTT
CASSSSGDTQYF
>TRBV5-6|-|TRBJ1-6|-
TGTGCCAGCAGCTCTCGGGCAGGGGCGGGGGTTGATTCACCCCTCCACTTT
CASSSRAGAGVDSPLHF
>TRBV5-1|-|TRBJ1-4|-
TGCGCCAGCAGCTTCAGGGGAGGGTCAACTAATGAAAAACTGTTTTTT
CASSFRGGSTNEKLFF
>TRBV7-2|-|TRBJ2-2|TRBD2
TGTGCCAGCAGCCGCAGCAGGACTAGCGGGGGAAGGAGCGGGGAGCTGTTTTTT
CASSRSRTSGGRSGELFF
>TRBV5-1|-|TRBJ1-5|-
TGCGCCAGCAGCTTGTTTGGAGATAGCAATCAGCCCCAGCATTTT
CASSLFGDSNQPQHF
>TRBV19|-|TRBJ2-1|TRBD2
TGTGCCAGTTCACGTGACGGGAGGAGGTACAATGAGCAGTTCTTC
CASSRDGRRYNEQFF